This TCR beta chain was identified in a study of Ad26.COV2.S vaccination and SARS-CoV-2 variants. Looking at the study overall: A COV1001 Ad26.COV2.S trial-arm participant provided the sample.

The treatment here: about 20 received Ad26.COV2.S at low or high dose, single or two shots; about 5 received placebo; per-sample allocation not given. The study sampled participants on day 63 after the first vaccine or placebo injection. A remark on this clone: Its antigen is currently unknown.

TCRdb keeps only in-frame clones here, not all; method: immunoSEQ multiplex PCR. The sample records 350,000 to 500,000 clones, 85% to 90% being singletons. Study-level points and caveats: In TCR breadth and depth analyses, total T cell responses may have been underestimated.

The ends were cut back, 2 bases at V and 7 bases at J, with 18 bases in the middle. Germline CDR1 reads SNHLY; CDR2 reads FYNNEI. This CDR3 has 16 amino acids. Material: peripheral blood, obtained in a trial of Ad26.COV2.S vaccine versus placebo. This TCR was sampled from a person between 18 and 59 years old who received the Ad26.COV2.S COVID-19 vaccine or a placebo. The V gene is TRBV2, the J gene TRBJ2-1, with D perhaps matching TRBD2 (6 bases). Here the CDR3 DNA reads TGTGCCAGCAGTGAACGCGGGGCTGGGACCAAAAATGAGCAGTTCTTC. Amino acid sequence: CASSERGAGTKNEQFF.